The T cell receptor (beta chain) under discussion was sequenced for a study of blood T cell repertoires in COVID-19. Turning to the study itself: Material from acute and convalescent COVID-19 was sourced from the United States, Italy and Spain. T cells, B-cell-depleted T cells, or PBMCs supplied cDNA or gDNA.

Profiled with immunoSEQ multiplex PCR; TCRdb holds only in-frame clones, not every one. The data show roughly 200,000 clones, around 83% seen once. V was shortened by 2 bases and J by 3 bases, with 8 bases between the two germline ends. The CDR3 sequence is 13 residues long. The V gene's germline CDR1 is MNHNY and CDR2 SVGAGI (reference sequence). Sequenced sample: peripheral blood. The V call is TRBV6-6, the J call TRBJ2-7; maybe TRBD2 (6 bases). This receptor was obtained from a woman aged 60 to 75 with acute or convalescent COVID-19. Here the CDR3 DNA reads TGTGCCAGCAGTTACGTGGACTACTACGAGCAGTACGTC. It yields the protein CASSYVDYYEQYV.